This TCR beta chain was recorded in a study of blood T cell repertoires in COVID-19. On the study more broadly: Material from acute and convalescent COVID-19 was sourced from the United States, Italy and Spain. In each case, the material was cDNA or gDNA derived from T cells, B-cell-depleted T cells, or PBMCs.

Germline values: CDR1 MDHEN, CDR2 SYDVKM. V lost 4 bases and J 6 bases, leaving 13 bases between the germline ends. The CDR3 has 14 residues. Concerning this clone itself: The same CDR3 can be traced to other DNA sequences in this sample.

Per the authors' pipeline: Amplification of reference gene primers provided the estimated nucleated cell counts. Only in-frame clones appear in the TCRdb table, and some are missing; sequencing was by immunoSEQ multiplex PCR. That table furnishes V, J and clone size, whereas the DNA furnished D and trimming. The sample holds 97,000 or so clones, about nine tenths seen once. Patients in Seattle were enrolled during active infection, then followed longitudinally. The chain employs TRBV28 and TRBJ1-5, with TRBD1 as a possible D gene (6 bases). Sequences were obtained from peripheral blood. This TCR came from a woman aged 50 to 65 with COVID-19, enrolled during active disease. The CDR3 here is CASSSNRVGQPQHF. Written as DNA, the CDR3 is TGTGCCAGCAGTTCCAACAGGGTAGGTCAGCCCCAGCATTTT.